This T cell receptor beta chain is drawn from a study of spatial heterogeneity in lung cancer. Study details: A consistent excess of beta-chain over alpha-chain sequences was detected.

CDR3 size: 15 residues. Germline V gives CDR1 SQVTM, CDR2 ANQGSEA. Trimming took 1 base from V and 4 from J, leaving 16 bases between them. Study results and caveats: It was found that expanded intratumoral alpha and beta TCR counts tracked tumor mutation counts.

The sample holds many counts of this clonotype. No antigen is known for it. The time point denotes: sample taken at primary tumor resection. TCRs were sequenced from unsorted whole RNA of tumor, nontumor lung or PBMC. TCRdb processed the 5' RACE reads anew with MiXCR; each CDR3 protein has one entry. Here the sample spans 7,500 or so distinct CDR3 sequences, around 3% being singletons. The sample here was lung tumor tissue, taken at surgery. The sequence was collected from a male donor with early-stage non-small cell lung cancer. This rearrangement joins TRBV29-1 to TRBJ1-2, with D tentatively TRBD1 (6 bases). The CDR3 loop reads CSVEGGDISLYGYTF. Written as DNA, the CDR3 is TGCAGCGTTGAAGGGGGGGACATTTCTCTCTATGGCTACACCTTC. Supplemented by reference TRBV29-1 and TRBJ1-2, the full variable domain reads SAVISQKPSRDICQRGTSLTIQCQVDSQVTMMFWYRQQPGQSLTLIATANQGSEATYESGFVIDKFPISRPNLTFSTLTVSNMSPEDSSIYLCSVEGGDISLYGYTFGSGTRLTVV.